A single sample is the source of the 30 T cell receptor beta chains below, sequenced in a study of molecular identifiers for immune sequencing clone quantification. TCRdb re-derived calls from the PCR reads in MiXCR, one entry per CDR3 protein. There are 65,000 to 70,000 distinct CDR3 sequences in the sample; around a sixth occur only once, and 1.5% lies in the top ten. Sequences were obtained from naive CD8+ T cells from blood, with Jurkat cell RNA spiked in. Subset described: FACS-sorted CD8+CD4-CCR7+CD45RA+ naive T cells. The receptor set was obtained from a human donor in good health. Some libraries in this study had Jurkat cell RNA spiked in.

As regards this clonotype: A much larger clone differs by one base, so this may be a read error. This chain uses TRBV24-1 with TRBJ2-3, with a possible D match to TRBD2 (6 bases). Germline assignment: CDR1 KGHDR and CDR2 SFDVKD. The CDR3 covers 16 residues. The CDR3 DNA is TGTGCCACCAGAGATTTGCGGGACCCATACACAGATACGCAGTATTTT. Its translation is CATRDLRDPYTDTQYF.

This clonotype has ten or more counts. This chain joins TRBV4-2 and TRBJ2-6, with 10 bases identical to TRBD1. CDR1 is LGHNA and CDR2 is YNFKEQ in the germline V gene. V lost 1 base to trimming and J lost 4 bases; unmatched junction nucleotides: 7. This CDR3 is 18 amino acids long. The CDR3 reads CASSQAGTGVFGANVLTF. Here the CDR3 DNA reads TGTGCCAGCAGCCAAGCCGGGACAGGGGTGTTCGGGGCCAACGTCCTGACTTTC.

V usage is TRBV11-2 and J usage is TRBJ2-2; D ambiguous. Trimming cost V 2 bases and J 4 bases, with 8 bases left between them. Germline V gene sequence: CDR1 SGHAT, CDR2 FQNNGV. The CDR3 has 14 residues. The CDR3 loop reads CASSLISPTGELFF. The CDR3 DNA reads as TGTGCCAGCAGCTTAATTTCGCCCACCGGGGAGCTGTTTTTT.

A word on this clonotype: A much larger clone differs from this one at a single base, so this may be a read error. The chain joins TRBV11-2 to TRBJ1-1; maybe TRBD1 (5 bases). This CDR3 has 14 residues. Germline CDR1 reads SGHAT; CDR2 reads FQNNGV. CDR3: CASSRGTGNTETFF. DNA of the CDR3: TGTGCCAGCAGCCGTGGGACGGGCAATACTGAAACTTTCTTT.

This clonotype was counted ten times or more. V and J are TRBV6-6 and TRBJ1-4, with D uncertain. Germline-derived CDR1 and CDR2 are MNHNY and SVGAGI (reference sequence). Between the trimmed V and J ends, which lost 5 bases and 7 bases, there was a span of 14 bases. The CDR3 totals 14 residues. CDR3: CASSHIGEAEKLFF. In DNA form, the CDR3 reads TGTGCCAGCAGTCACATCGGCGAGGCTGAAAAACTGTTTTTT.

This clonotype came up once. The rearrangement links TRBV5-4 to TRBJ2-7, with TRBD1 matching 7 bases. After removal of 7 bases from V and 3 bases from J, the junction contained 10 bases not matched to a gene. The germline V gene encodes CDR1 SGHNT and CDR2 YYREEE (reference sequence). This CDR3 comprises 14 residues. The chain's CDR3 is CASGQRTGDYEQYF. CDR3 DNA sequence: TGTGCCAGCGGCCAACGGACAGGAGACTACGAGCAGTACTTC.

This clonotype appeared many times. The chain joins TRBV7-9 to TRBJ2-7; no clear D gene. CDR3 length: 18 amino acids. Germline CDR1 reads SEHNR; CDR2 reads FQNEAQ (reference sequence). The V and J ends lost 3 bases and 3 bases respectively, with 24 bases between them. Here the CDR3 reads CASSFPPPTQRGLYEQYF. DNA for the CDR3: TGTGCCAGCAGCTTTCCCCCCCCAACCCAACGAGGCCTCTACGAGCAGTACTTC.

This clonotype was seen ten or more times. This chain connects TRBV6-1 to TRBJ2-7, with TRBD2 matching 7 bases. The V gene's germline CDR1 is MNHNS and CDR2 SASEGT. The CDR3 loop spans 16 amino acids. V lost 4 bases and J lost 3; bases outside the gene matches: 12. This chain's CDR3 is CASSGAPTAGYYEQYF. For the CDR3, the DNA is TGTGCCAGCAGTGGAGCACCTACAGCGGGGTACTACGAGCAGTACTTC.

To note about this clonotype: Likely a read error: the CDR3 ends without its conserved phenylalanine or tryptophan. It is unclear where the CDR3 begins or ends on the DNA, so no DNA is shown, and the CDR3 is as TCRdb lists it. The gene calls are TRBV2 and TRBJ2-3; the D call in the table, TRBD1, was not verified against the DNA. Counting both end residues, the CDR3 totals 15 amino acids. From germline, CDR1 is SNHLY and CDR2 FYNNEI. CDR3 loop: CASSEWVPQRNTQYL.

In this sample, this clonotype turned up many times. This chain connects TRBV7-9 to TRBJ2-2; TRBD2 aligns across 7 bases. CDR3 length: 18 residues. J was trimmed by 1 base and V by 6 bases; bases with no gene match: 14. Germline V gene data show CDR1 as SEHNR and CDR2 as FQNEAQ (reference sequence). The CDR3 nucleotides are TGTGCCAGCAGTGAATTAACCCGGGACTACCTGAACACCGGGGAGCTGTTTTTT. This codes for CASSELTRDYLNTGELFF.

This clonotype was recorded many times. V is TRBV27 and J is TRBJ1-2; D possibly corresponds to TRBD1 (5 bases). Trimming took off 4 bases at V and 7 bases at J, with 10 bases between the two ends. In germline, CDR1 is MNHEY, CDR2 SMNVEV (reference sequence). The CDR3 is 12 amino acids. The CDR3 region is CASSSGARGYTF. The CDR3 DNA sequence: TGTGCCAGCAGTTCCGGGGCCCGTGGCTACACCTTC.

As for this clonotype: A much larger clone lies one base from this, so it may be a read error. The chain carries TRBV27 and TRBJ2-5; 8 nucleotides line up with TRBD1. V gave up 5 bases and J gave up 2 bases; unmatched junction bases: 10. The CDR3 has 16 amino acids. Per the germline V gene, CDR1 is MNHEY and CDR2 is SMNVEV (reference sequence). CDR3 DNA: TGTGCCAGCAGTCTTATCCGACAGGGGTTTCAAGAGACCCAGTACTTC. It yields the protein CASSLIRQGFQETQYF.

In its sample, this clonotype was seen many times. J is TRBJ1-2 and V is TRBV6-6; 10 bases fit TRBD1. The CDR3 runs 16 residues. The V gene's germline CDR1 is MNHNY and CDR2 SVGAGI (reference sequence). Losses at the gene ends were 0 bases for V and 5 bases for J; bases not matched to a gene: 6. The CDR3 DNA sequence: TGTGCCAGCAGTTACTCCTCGGACAGGGGGACGTATGGCTACACCTTC. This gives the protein CASSYSSDRGTYGYTF.

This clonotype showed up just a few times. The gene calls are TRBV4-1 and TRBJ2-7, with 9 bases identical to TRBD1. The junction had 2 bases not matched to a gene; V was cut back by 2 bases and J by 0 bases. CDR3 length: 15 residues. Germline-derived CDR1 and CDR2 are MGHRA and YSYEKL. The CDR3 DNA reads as TGCGCCAGCAGCCAAACGGGACAGGGCTCCTACGAGCAGTACTTC. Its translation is CASSQTGQGSYEQYF.

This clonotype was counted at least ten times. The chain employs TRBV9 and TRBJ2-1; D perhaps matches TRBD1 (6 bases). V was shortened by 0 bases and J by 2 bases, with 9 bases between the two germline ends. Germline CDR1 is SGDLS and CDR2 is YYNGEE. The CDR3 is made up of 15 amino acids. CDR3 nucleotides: TGTGCCAGCAGCGTAGTGGACAGTCCCTACAATGAGCAGTTCTTC. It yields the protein CASSVVDSPYNEQFF.

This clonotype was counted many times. The CDR3 here is CASSLVASGSTDTQYF. Written as DNA, the CDR3 is TGTGCCAGCAGCTTAGTTGCTAGCGGTAGCACAGATACGCAGTATTTT. The chain recombines TRBV13 with TRBJ2-3, with 7 bases lining up with TRBD2. V dropped 1 base and J dropped 0; count of bases not matched to a gene: 4. The CDR3 is 16 residues long. Germline V gives CDR1 PRHDT, CDR2 FYEKMQ (reference sequence).

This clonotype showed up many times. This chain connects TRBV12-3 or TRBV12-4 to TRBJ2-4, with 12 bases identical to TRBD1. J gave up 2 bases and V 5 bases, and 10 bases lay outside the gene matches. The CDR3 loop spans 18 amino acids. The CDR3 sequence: CASSTPSGQGATKNIQYF. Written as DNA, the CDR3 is TGTGCCAGCAGTACTCCATCGGGACAGGGGGCGACCAAAAACATTCAGTACTTC.

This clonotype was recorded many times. Here the CDR3 reads CSAPTLAGNWGEQYF. The CDR3, as DNA: TGCAGTGCTCCCACCCTAGCGGGAAATTGGGGCGAGCAGTACTTC. The chain combines TRBV20-1 with TRBJ2-7, with 9 bases fitting TRBD2. The germline V gene encodes CDR1 DFQATT and CDR2 SNEGSKA (reference sequence). Trimming cost V 5 bases and J 6 bases; bases outside gene matches: 14. CDR3 length: 15 amino acids.

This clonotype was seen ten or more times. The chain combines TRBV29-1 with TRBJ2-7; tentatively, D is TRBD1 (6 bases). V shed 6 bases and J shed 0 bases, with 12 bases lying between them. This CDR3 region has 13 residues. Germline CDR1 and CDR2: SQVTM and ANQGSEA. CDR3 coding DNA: TGCAGCGTAATCCGGGACAACTCCTACGAGCAGTACTTC. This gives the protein CSVIRDNSYEQYF.

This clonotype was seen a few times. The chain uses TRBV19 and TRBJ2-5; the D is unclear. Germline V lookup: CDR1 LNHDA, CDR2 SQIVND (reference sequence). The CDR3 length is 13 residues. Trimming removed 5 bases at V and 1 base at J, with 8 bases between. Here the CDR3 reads CASSFYRQETQYF. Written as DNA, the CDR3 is TGTGCCAGTAGTTTTTACCGCCAAGAGACCCAGTACTTC.

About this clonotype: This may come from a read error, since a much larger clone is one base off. In DNA, the CDR3 is TGTGCCAGCAGCCAAGTCCCTAGCGGGGGCTCCTACAATGAGCGGTTCTTC. The encoded protein is CASSQVPSGGSYNERFF. The genes are TRBV3-1 and TRBJ2-1, with 10 nucleotides matching TRBD2. The germline gives CDR1 LGHDT, CDR2 YNNKEL (reference sequence). The CDR3 runs to 17 residues.

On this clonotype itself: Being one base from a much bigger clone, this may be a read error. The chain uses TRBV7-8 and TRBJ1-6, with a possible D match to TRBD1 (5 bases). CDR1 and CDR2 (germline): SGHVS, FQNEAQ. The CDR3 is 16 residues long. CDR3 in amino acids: CASSPPRGVTNSLLHF. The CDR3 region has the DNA TGTGCCAGCAGCCCCCCGAGAGGGGTAACCAATTCACTCCTCCACTTT.

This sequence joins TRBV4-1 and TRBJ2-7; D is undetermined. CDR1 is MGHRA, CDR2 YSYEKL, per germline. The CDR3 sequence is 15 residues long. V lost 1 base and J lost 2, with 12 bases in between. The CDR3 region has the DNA TGCGCCAGCAGCCAAGGCTTCGCTTGGGCCTACGAGCAGTACTTC. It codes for CASSQGFAWAYEQYF.

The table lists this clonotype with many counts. As DNA, the CDR3 is TGTGCCAGCAGCTCCGGGACAGGGTATCAGCCCCAGCATTTT. Its protein is CASSSGTGYQPQHF. J is TRBJ1-5 and V is TRBV7-9; TRBD1 matches 9 bases. V dropped 4 bases and J dropped 5; count of bases not matched to a gene: 3. CDR1 SEHNR and CDR2 FQNEAQ come from the germline V gene (reference sequence). CDR3 length: 14 amino acids.

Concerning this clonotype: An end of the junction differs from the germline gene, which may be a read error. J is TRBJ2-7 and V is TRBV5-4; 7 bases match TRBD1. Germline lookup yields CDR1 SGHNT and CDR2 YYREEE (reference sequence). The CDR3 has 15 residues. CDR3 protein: CASSSGKGARYAQYF. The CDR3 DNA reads TGTGCCAGCAGCTCGGGGAAGGGGGCGCGGTACGCGCAGTACTTC.

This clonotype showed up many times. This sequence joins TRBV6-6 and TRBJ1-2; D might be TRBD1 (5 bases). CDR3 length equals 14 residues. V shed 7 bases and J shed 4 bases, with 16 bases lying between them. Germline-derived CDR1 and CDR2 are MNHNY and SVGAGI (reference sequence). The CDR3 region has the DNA TGTGCCAGCACCCTAGGGGCGAGGGGCTATGGCTACACCTTC. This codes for CASTLGARGYGYTF.

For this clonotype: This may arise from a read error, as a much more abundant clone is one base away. CDR3 sequence reads: CAGRTTSGIISGELFF. CDR3 nucleotide sequence: TGTGCCGGCAGAACTACTAGCGGGATTATTTCCGGGGAGCTGTTTTTT. The chain joins TRBV7-2 to TRBJ2-2; 10 bases fit TRBD2. The CDR3 extends over 16 amino acids. CDR1 is SGHTA, CDR2 FQGNSA, per germline. Drawing the rest from reference TRBV7-2 and TRBJ2-2, the complete variable domain is GAGVSQSPSNKVTEKGKDVELRCDPISGHTALYWYRQSLGQGLEFLIYFQGNSAPDKSGLPSDRFSAERTGGSVSTLTIQRTQQEDSAVYLCAGRTTSGIISGELFFGEGSRLTVL.

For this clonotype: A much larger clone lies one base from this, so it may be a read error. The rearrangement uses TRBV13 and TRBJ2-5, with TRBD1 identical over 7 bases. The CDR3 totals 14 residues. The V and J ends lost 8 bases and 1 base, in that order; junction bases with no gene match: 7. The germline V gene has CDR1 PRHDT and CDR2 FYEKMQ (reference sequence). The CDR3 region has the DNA TGTGCCAGCGCCTCACCAGGGGGCCAAGAGACCCAGTACTTC. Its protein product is CASASPGGQETQYF.

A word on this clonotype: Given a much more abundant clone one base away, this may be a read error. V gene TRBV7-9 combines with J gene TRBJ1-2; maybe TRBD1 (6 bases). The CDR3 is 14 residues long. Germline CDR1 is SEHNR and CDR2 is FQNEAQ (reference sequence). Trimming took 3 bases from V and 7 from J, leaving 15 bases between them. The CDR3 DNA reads TGTGCCAGCAGCTTCGGCAGGGGCGCCTGTGGCTACACCTTC. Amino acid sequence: CASSFGRGACGYTF. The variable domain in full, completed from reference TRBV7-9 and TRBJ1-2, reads DTGVSQNPRHKITKRGQNVTFRCDPISEHNRLYWYRQTLGQGPEFLTYFQNEAQLEKSRLLSDRFSAERPKGSFSTLEIQRTEQGDSAMYLCASSFGRGACGYTFGSGTRLTVV.

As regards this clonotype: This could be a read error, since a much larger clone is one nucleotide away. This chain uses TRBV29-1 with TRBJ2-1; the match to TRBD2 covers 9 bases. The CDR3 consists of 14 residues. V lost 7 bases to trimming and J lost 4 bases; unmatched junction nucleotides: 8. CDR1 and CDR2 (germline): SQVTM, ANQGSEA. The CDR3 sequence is CSASKREVYNEQFF. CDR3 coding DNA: TGCAGCGCATCTAAGCGGGAGGTTTACAATGAGCAGTTCTTC.